A selection of T cell receptor beta chains follows, all from one sample in a study of human T cells and chemical hapten exposure. TCRdb recomputed calls from the RACE reads with MiXCR, one row per CDR3 protein. The data contain approximately 90,000 distinct CDR3 sequences, 11% of them singletons. This sample comprised whole blood, obtained in connection with sensitization to the hapten diphenylcyclopropenone (DPC). These receptors were obtained from a middle-aged man with alopecia areata. Some clones in this sample may be carry-over from other donors' samples. Both conserved end residues are part of each CDR3. Fields, in order: J gene, V gene, clone size, D gene, CDR3 DNA, CDR3 protein. A D gene is named only where the DNA matches it firmly. Clone size is given for some rows only: seen once, a few or many times, or a class if the clone is expanded.

TRBJ2-1,TRBV20-1,few,-,TGCAGTGCTAGAGCTGGGCGAGTTGGGGACGGTGAGCAGTTCTTC,CSARAGRVGDGEQFF
TRBJ2-1,TRBV6-5,-,TRBD2,TGTGCCAGCAGTGCCCCTAGCGGGAGCGGGTTCAATGAGCAGTTCTTC,CASSAPSGSGFNEQFF
TRBJ2-4,TRBV29-1,many,-,TGCAGCGTTGCGACAGGACCGAACATTCAGTACTTC,CSVATGPNIQYF
TRBJ2-1,TRBV24-1,many,TRBD2,TGTGCCACCAGAGGGGGACTAGGCATCAATGAGCAGTTCTTC,CATRGGLGINEQFF
TRBJ2-5,TRBV20-1,-,-,TGCAGTGCTAGTCGGGACCGAGAGACCCAGTACTTC,CSASRDRETQYF
TRBJ2-1,TRBV21-1,few,-,TGTGCCAGCAGCAAAAATGAGCGGGAGATTTTCAATGAGCAGTTCTTC,CASSKNEREIFNEQFF
TRBJ1-5,TRBV2,many,-,TGTGCCAGCCGGTGGGACGTTAGCAATCAGCCCCAGCATTTT,CASRWDVSNQPQHF
TRBJ2-1,TRBV14,few,TRBD2,TGTGCCAGCAGCCAAGCGGGGGGCTCCTACAATGAGCAGTTCTTC,CASSQAGGSYNEQFF
TRBJ1-2,TRBV2,-,TRBD1,TGTGCCAGCAGTGTACGGGACAGGAACGGCTACACCTTC,CASSVRDRNGYTF
TRBJ1-5,TRBV21-1,many,-,TGTGCCAGCAGGTCTTTTCCAGGGGATCCAATATATGGCAATCAGCCCCAGCATTTT,CASRSFPGDPIYGNQPQHF
TRBJ2-5,TRBV28,-,TRBD1,TGTGCCACATCGACAGGGACGGAGACCCAGTACTTC,CATSTGTETQYF
TRBJ2-1,TRBV6-2/TRBV6-3,-,TRBD2,TGTGCCAGCAGCCGAACTAAAGCCGGGACTAGCGGCTACAATGAGCAGTTCTTC,CASSRTKAGTSGYNEQFF
TRBJ2-1,TRBV14,-,TRBD2,TGTGCCAGCAGCCAGGGACTAGCGGAATACTACAATGAGCAGTTCTTC,CASSQGLAEYYNEQFF
TRBJ1-2,TRBV2,few,TRBD1,TGTGCCAGCAGTCCCGGGACAGGGACGAATGGCTACACCTTC,CASSPGTGTNGYTF
TRBJ2-1,TRBV3-1,-,TRBD2,TGTGCCAGCAGCCAAGAAAAGTCTAGCGGGAGGGGGGAGCAGTTCTTC,CASSQEKSSGRGEQFF
TRBJ2-1,TRBV3-1,few,-,TGTGCCAGCAGCCCGTCGAAGAATGAGCAGTTCTTC,CASSPSKNEQFF
TRBJ2-1,TRBV19,-,TRBD2,TGTGCCAGTAAGAGGCTAGCGGGAGGTGGGAATGAGCAGTTCTTC,CASKRLAGGGNEQFF
TRBJ1-1,TRBV30,many,-,TGTGCCTGGAGTGTATTCACTGAAGCTTTCTTT,CAWSVFTEAFF
TRBJ2-7,TRBV5-1,-,TRBD1,TGCGCCAGCAGCTCCTGGGACAGGGGAGACGAGCAGTACTTC,CASSSWDRGDEQYF
TRBJ2-5,TRBV9,few,TRBD2,TGTGCCAGCAGCGTAGGGACTAGCGGGACCCTTCAAGAGACCCAGTACTTC,CASSVGTSGTLQETQYF
TRBJ1-1,TRBV5-6,few,-,TGTGCCAGCAGCCCAGGACAGAGTGAAGCTTTCTTT,CASSPGQSEAFF
TRBJ2-7,TRBV13,-,TRBD2,TGTGCCAGCAGCTTAGGCCAGGCTAGCGGGGCACCGTACGAGCAGTACTTC,CASSLGQASGAPYEQYF
TRBJ2-7,TRBV29-1,many,TRBD2,TGCAGCGTTGCTAGCGGGAGGGCCAACGAGCAGTACTTC,CSVASGRANEQYF
TRBJ1-1,TRBV6-4,many,-,TGTGCCAGCAGTGGAGAGACGAACACTGAAGCTTTCTTT,CASSGETNTEAFF
TRBJ2-3,TRBV6-5,-,-,TGTGCCAGCAGTTACTCAGGACTCACAGATACGCAGTATTTT,CASSYSGLTDTQYF
TRBJ2-3,TRBV29-1,many,TRBD1,TGCAGCGTTGTGAAGGGGGCCGGCACAGATACGCAGTATTTT,CSVVKGAGTDTQYF
TRBJ2-5,TRBV10-3,-,-,TGTGCCATCAGTCCTTCGGGGCGGTCCCAAGAGACCCAGTACTTC,CAISPSGRSQETQYF
TRBJ2-5,TRBV1,few,-,TGCACCAGCAGCGTGAGGACCCAGTACTTC,CTSSVRTQYF
TRBJ1-5,TRBV7-2,-,-,TGTGCCAGCAGCTTAAGTTTCGGTAGCAATCAGCCCCAGCATTTT,CASSLSFGSNQPQHF
TRBJ2-6,TRBV5-1,many,-,TGCGCCAGCAGCTTGAATTCCCAGGGCACTAGCTCTGGGGCCAACGTCCTGACTTTC,CASSLNSQGTSSGANVLTF
TRBJ2-2,TRBV5-6,-,TRBD1,TGTGCCAGCAGCCATGACAGGGGGCTTACCGGGGAGCTGTTTTTT,CASSHDRGLTGELFF
TRBJ2-3,TRBV2,many,-,TGTGCCAGCACCTCCCAGGGAGTTAAGCAGTATTTT,CASTSQGVKQYF
TRBJ1-5,TRBV20-1,-,-,TGCAGTGCTAGTGTAGACGGGGCCCCAAAGGGTTATAGCAATCAGCCCCAGCATTTT,CSASVDGAPKGYSNQPQHF
TRBJ2-1,TRBV28,-,-,TGTGCCACCCGGCAAGGGTCCTACAATGAGCAGTTCTTC,CATRQGSYNEQFF
TRBJ2-1,TRBV7-2,-,TRBD2,TGTGCCAGCAGCCCACAACCCCTTGGACTAGCGGGAGGTAATGAGCAGTTCTTC,CASSPQPLGLAGGNEQFF
TRBJ1-1,TRBV2,few,TRBD1,TGTGCCAGCAGTGGGGTAACAGGGGGCCGCACTGAAGCTTTCTTT,CASSGVTGGRTEAFF
TRBJ1-3,TRBV12-3/TRBV12-4,-,-,TGTGCCAGCAGTCCTATTTGGGACGGTTACTCTGGAAACACCATATATTTT,CASSPIWDGYSGNTIYF
TRBJ2-1,TRBV4-1,-,-,TGCGCCAGCAGCCAAGGGACGGGGAGCAATGAGCAGTTCTTC,CASSQGTGSNEQFF
TRBJ1-1,TRBV12-3/TRBV12-4,few,-,TGTGCCAGCAGTTTAGGCGCAGGGGCGAACACTGAAGCTTTCTTT,CASSLGAGANTEAFF
TRBJ2-6,TRBV5-1,few,-,TGCGCCAGCAGCTTGATAGCAGGAGGGGCTGGGGCCAACGTCCTGACTTTC,CASSLIAGGAGANVLTF
TRBJ2-1,TRBV6-2/TRBV6-3,few,TRBD1,TGTGCCAGCTCACCGGGACAGGGGGCAGAATACCGGATCTTC,CASSPGQGAEYRIF
TRBJ1-5,TRBV6-2/TRBV6-3,few,-,TGTGCCAGCAGTCCCCCATCGGCAGGGGATCAGCCCCAGCATTTT,CASSPPSAGDQPQHF
TRBJ2-7,TRBV20-1,few,-,TGCAGTGCTATTGCTAGCGAGCAGTACTTC,CSAIASEQYF
TRBJ2-3,TRBV3-1,-,-,TGTGCCAGCAGCCAAGAGGGGCTAGCAGATACGCAGTATTTT,CASSQEGLADTQYF
TRBJ2-5,TRBV12-3/TRBV12-4,few,-,TGTGCCAGCAGTACAGACAGTTGGGAGACCCAGTACTTC,CASSTDSWETQYF
TRBJ1-1,TRBV11-2,many,-,TGTGCCAGCAGCTTAGTAATCCCTAACACTGAAGCTTTCTTT,CASSLVIPNTEAFF
TRBJ2-4,TRBV7-2,-,TRBD2,TGTGCCAGCAGCTTAGAGAGCGGGAGGGCCGGGGCCAAAAACATTCAGTACTTC,CASSLESGRAGAKNIQYF
TRBJ2-7,TRBV5-4,-,-,TGTGCCAGCAGCCCTACAGGGTTTGAGGAGCAGTACTTC,CASSPTGFEEQYF
TRBJ2-1,TRBV12-3/TRBV12-4,many,-,TGTGCCAGCAGCGCTAATGAGCAGTTCTTC,CASSANEQFF
TRBJ2-5,TRBV25-1,few,-,TGTGCCAGCAGTGAAGAAGAGACCCAGTACTTC,CASSEEETQYF
TRBJ1-5,TRBV6-2/TRBV6-3,-,-,TGTGCCAGCAGTTATTTTCCCGCCGCCGGGGGCAATCAGCCCCAGCATTTT,CASSYFPAAGGNQPQHF
TRBJ1-1,TRBV7-9,few,TRBD1,TGTGCCAGCAGCGTCGGGACAGGGGGCAAAGCTTTCTTT,CASSVGTGGKAFF
TRBJ2-2,TRBV27,-,-,TGTGCCAGCAGCTATTACGTCAGCACCGGGGAGCTGTTTTTT,CASSYYVSTGELFF
TRBJ1-2,TRBV20-1,few,-,TGCAGTGCGTCAGACAGTGTCGCTGACTACACCTTC,CSASDSVADYTF